This paragraph covers one TCR beta chain sequence. The germline gene is not matched at one end of the junction; a read error may be the cause. Germline V gene data show CDR1 as SGDLS and CDR2 as YYNGEE. The CDR3 contains 13 residues. The investigators amplified TCR beta CDR3 regions from RNA transcripts. The HTBI set primed first-round TCR CDR3 RT-PCR. One entry per CDR3 protein, called by TCRdb with MiXCR from the multiplex PCR reads. The profile shows around 700,000 distinct CDR3 sequences, under 20% of them singletons. This entry belongs to a study of T cells in Graves' hyperthyroidism and ophthalmopathy. The patients, who ranged from 18 to 65 in age, presented with newly diagnosed hyperthyroidism lasting under 2 months. Exclusion criteria comprised uncontrolled infection, other autoimmune disease, pregnancy or lactation. Diagnosis rested on symptoms, serum thyroxine and TRAb, thyroid ultrasound, and orbital computed tomography. Drawn at first hyperthyroidism diagnosis, the blood sample preceded any ophthalmopathy symptoms.

The V gene is TRBV9, the J gene TRBJ1-2, with TRBD1 matching 7 bases. The sample consisted of blood. The receptor comes from a woman aged 45-59 years with Graves' hyperthyroidism that later progressed to Graves' ophthalmopathy. The CDR3 bases are TGTGCCGGCAGCGATACAGGGGTGATTGGCTACACCTTC. Protein product: CAGSDTGVIGYTF.